This T cell receptor (beta chain) was sequenced for a study of T cells after yellow fever vaccination. One entry per CDR3 protein results from TCRdb running MiXCR on the 5' RACE reads. The top ten hold under 3% of the sample, which has roughly 170,000 distinct CDR3 sequences, about 6% seen once. The CDR3 runs to 17 residues. Germline V lookup: CDR1 SGHRS, CDR2 YFSETQ. V trimming: 4 bases; J trimming: 3 bases; junction bases outside the gene matches: 12. The sample holds many counts of this clonotype. The sample here was CD4+ T cells sorted from PBMCs, taken on the day of the first yellow fever vaccination. J is TRBJ1-2 and V is TRBV5-1; 10 bases agree with TRBD1. The receptor was isolated from a young man who received the YFV17D yellow fever vaccine. The CDR3 coding sequence is TGCGCCAGCAGCGCTACCGGGACAGGGGCAACGGACTATGGCTACACCTTC. Amino acid sequence: CASSATGTGATDYGYTF.